What follows are 3 T cell receptor beta chains derived from one specimen sequenced in a study of shared clonotypes between healthy human individuals. Sequencing was performed with immunoSEQ multiplex PCR; in TCRdb, only in-frame clones are kept and a portion is missing. The data show about 2.1 million clones, approximately 92% seen once. CD45RO negativity and positive selection for CCR7 defined naive CD8 cells, a population that excluded terminally differentiated effector memory CD45RA+ cells. The sequenced sample consisted of naive CD8+ T cells from PBMCs. The receptor set was obtained from a man aged 18 to 29 in good health. Some clones in this sample may be carry-over from other donors' samples.

The chain links TRBV7-2 to TRBJ2-3; possible D gene TRBD2, 6 bases. Germline V gives CDR1 SGHTA, CDR2 FQGNSA. The V and J ends lost 4 bases and 3 bases respectively, with 14 bases between them. The CDR3 has 15 amino acids. CDR3 protein: CASSSKGGPTDTQYF. CDR3 DNA sequence: TGTGCCAGCAGCTCTAAGGGAGGTCCTACAGATACGCAGTATTTT.

This chain uses TRBV5-1 with TRBJ2-1; 8 nucleotides agree with TRBD2. J gave up 9 bases and V 4 bases, and 15 bases lay outside the gene matches. The CDR3 length is 16 residues. Germline CDR1 reads SGHRS; CDR2 reads YFSETQ. As DNA, the CDR3 is TGCGCCAGCAGCGTCGGACCGGGAGGGCCGTTTGGTGAGCAGTTCTTC. It codes for CASSVGPGGPFGEQFF.

V and J are TRBV27 and TRBJ1-2, with TRBD1 matching over 9 bases. Germline loops: CDR1 MNHEY, CDR2 SMNVEV (reference sequence). This CDR3 comprises 15 residues. J gave up 6 bases and V 7 bases, and 12 bases lay outside the gene matches. CDR3 sequence reads: CASTKRPGQGDGYTF. The CDR3 nucleotides read TGTGCCAGCACCAAAAGGCCGGGACAGGGTGATGGCTACACCTTC.